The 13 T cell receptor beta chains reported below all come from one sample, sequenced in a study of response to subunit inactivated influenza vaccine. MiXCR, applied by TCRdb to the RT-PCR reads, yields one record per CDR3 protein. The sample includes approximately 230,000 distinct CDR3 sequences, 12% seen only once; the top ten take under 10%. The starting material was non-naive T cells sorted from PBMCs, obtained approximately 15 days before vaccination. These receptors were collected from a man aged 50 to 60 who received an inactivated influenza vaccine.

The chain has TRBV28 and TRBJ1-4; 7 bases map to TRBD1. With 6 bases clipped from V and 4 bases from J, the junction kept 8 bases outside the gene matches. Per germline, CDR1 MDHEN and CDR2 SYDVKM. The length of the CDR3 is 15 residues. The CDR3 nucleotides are TGTGCCAGCAGACAGCAGGGGGGGCATAATGAAAAACTGTTTTTT. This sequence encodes CASRQQGGHNEKLFF.

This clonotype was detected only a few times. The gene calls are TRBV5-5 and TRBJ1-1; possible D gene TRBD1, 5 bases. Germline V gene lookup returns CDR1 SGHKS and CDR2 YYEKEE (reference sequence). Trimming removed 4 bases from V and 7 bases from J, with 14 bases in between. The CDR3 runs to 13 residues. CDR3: CASSLQGLFEAFF. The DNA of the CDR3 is TGTGCCAGCAGCCTGCAGGGCCTTTTTGAAGCTTTCTTT. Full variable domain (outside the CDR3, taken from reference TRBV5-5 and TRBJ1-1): DAGVTQSPTHLIKTRGQQVTLRCSPISGHKSVSWYQQVLGQGPQFIFQYYEKEERGRGNFPDRFSARQFPNYSSELNVNALLLGDSALYLCASSLQGLFEAFFGQGTRLTVV.

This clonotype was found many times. CDR3 region: CASSLVADTYNEQFF. The CDR3, as DNA: TGTGCCAGCAGCTTGGTGGCGGATACCTACAATGAGCAGTTCTTC. The V and J genes are TRBV5-6 and TRBJ2-1; D call uncertain. From germline, CDR1 is SGHDT and CDR2 YYEEEE. The CDR3 sequence is 15 residues long. V was clipped by 0 bases and J by 2 bases, with 9 bases between them.

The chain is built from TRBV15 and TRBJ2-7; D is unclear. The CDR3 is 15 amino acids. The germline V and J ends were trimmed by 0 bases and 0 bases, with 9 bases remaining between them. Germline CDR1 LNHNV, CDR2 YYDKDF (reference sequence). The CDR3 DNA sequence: TGTGCCACCAGCAGAGATGATGAGCCCTCCTACGAGCAGTACTTC. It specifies CATSRDDEPSYEQYF.

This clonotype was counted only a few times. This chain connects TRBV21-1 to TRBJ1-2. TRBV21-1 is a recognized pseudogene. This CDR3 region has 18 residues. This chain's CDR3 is CASSDPWGWANFYYGYTF. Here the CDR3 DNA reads TGTGCCAGCAGCGACCCTTGGGGGTGGGCGAATTTCTACTATGGCTACACCTTC.

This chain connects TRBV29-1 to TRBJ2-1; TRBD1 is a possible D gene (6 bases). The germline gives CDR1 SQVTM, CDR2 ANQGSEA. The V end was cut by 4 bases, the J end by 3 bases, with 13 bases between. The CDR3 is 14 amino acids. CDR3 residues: CSVAPGQSYNEQFF. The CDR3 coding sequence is TGCAGCGTTGCGCCGGGACAAAGCTACAATGAGCAGTTCTTC.

CDR3 sequence (DNA): TGTGCCAGCAGCCTAAGCGACAGGGCGAACACCGGGGAGCTGTTTTTT. Its translation: CASSLSDRANTGELFF. The chain carries TRBV7-9 and TRBJ2-2; TRBD1 aligns across 7 bases. Trimming at V came to 5 bases and at J to 0 bases, leaving 6 bases not matched to a gene. Germline CDR1 and CDR2: SEHNR and FQNEAQ (reference sequence). The CDR3 is 16 amino acids.

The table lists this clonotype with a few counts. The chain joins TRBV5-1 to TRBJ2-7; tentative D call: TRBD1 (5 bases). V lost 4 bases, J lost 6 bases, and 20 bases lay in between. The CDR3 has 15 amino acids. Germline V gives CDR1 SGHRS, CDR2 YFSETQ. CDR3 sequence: CASSPAGARATEQYF. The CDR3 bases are TGCGCCAGCAGCCCAGCCGGAGCCAGGGCGACCGAGCAGTACTTC.

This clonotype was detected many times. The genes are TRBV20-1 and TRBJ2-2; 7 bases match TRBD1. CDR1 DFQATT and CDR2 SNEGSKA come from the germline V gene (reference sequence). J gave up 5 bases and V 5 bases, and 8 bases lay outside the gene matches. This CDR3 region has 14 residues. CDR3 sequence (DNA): TGCAGTGCTCGCCAGGGACAGCCTACCGGGGAGCTGTTTTTT. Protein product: CSARQGQPTGELFF.

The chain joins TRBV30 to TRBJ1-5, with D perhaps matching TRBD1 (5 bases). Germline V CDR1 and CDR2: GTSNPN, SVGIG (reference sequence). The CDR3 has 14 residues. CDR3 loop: CACAGGASNQPQHF. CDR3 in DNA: TGTGCTTGCGCGGGCGGGGCGAGCAATCAGCCCCAGCATTTT.

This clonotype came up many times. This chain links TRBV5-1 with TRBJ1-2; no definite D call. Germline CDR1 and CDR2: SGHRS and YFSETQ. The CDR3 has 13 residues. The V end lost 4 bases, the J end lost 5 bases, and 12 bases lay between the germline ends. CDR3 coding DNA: TGCGCCAGCAGCCTCGGGAGTCATTATGGCTACACCTTC. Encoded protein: CASSLGSHYGYTF.

The CDR3 here is CASSFRDRGFNEQFF. Here the CDR3 DNA reads TGCGCCAGCAGCTTCCGGGACAGGGGCTTCAATGAGCAGTTCTTC. The chain joins TRBV5-1 to TRBJ2-1; 10 nucleotides align to TRBD1. The CDR3 has 15 residues. Unmatched junction bases numbered 5, after V lost 2 bases and J lost 6 bases. Germline CDR1 and CDR2: SGHRS and YFSETQ. The full variable domain, with the rest looked up from reference TRBV5-1 and TRBJ2-1, is KAGVTQTPRYLIKTRGQQVTLSCSPISGHRSVSWYQQTPGQGLQFLFEYFSETQRNKGNFPGRFSGRQFSNSRSEMNVSTLELGDSALYLCASSFRDRGFNEQFFGPGTRLTVL.

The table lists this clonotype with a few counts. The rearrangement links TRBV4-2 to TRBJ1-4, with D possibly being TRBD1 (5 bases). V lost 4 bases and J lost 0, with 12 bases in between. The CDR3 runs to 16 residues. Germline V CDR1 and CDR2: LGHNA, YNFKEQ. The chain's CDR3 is CASSRDRDSTNEKLFF. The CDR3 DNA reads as TGTGCCAGCAGCCGCGACCGGGACTCAACTAATGAAAAACTGTTTTTT.